A single sample is the source of the 23 T cell receptor beta chains below, sequenced in a study of lymphopenia after photon versus proton radiotherapy. Clones were sequenced by immunoSEQ multiplex PCR, and TCRdb holds only the in-frame ones, with some missing. The table records roughly 26,000 clones, over 65% of them present only once. The sequenced sample was peripheral blood, obtained from a patient treated with photon-based radiotherapy. Receptor source: a man in his forties with gastric cancer.

The chain is built from TRBV9 and TRBJ1-2; 7 positions agree with TRBD1. This CDR3 contains 14 residues. Germline V gene data show CDR1 as SGDLS and CDR2 as YYNGEE. The J segment lost 4 bases and the V segment lost 5 bases, leaving 8 bases of the junction unmatched. The CDR3 bases are TGTGCCAGCAGTGAAACAGGGGAGAGCTATGGCTACACCTTC. It yields the protein CASSETGESYGYTF.

This clone was counted once. V is TRBV5-8 and J is TRBJ1-1, with 8 bases that match TRBD1. V gave up 4 bases and J gave up 0 bases; unmatched junction bases: 11. The CDR3 is 17 residues long. Per the germline V gene, CDR1 is SGHTS and CDR2 is YDEGEE. In DNA form, the CDR3 reads TGTGCCAGCAGCCTTTTGGGCAGGGGGCGGATGAACACTGAAGCTTTCTTT. Amino acid sequence: CASSLLGRGRMNTEAFF.

V and J are TRBV18 and TRBJ1-4; D not resolved. Trimming pared 3 bases from V and 8 bases from J, leaving 19 bases between. Germline lookup yields CDR1 KGHSH and CDR2 LQKENI. The CDR3 has 16 amino acids. The CDR3 spells CASSPPGGVWGEKLFF. For the CDR3, the DNA is TGTGCCAGCTCACCCCCCGGCGGGGTATGGGGAGAAAAACTGTTTTTT. The full variable domain, in which reference TRBV18 and TRBJ1-4 provide the parts outside the CDR3, is NAGVMQNPRHLVRRRGQEARLRCSPMKGHSHVYWYRQLPEEGLKFMVYLQKENIIDESGMPKERFSAEFPKEGPSILRIQQVVRGDSAAYFCASSPPGGVWGEKLFFGSGTQLSVL.

This clone was counted between two and nine times. This chain uses TRBV9 with TRBJ1-5; D might be TRBD1 (5 bases). Trimming stripped 2 bases from V and 0 bases from J, with 9 bases between. The germline V gene has CDR1 SGDLS and CDR2 YYNGEE. The CDR3 totals 15 residues. CDR3 amino acids: CASSVGAASNQPQHF. CDR3 nucleotide sequence: TGTGCCAGCAGCGTTGGGGCAGCTAGCAATCAGCCCCAGCATTTT.

The rearrangement joins TRBV19 to TRBJ2-3; D gene uncertain. The CDR3 runs 14 residues. Per germline, CDR1 LNHDA and CDR2 SQIVND (reference sequence). V was trimmed by 3 bases and J by 8 bases, leaving 15 bases between them. This chain's CDR3 is CASSIAIYEGTQYF. CDR3 DNA: TGTGCCAGTAGTATCGCCATTTACGAAGGTACGCAGTATTTT.

This chain connects TRBV5-6 to TRBJ1-2, with D unresolved. The CDR3 consists of 11 residues. Germline assignment: CDR1 SGHDT and CDR2 YYEEEE. The V gene lost 5 bases and the J gene lost 6 bases, with 8 bases spanning the gap. CDR3: CASSFGNGYTF. The CDR3 DNA reads as TGTGCCAGCAGTTTTGGGAATGGCTACACCTTC.

V and J are TRBV18 and TRBJ2-7, with 9 bases fitting TRBD1. The CDR3 is 14 amino acids. Trimming at V came to 3 bases and at J to 3 bases, leaving 3 bases not matched to a gene. Germline CDR1 is KGHSH and CDR2 is LQKENI. The CDR3 sequence: CASSPTGGDYEQYF. The CDR3 region has the DNA TGTGCCAGCTCACCTACAGGGGGCGACTACGAGCAGTACTTC.

The chain uses TRBV11-2 and TRBJ2-7, with no clear D. The germline V gene encodes CDR1 SGHAT and CDR2 FQNNGV. The V end was cut by 5 bases, the J end by 3 bases, with 11 bases between. The CDR3 length is 13 residues. The CDR3 DNA reads as TGTGCCAGCAGCCACACGGACGGCTACGAGCAGTACTTC. It encodes CASSHTDGYEQYF.

This clone was counted a single time. The chain is built from TRBV27 and TRBJ2-7; 7 bases are shared with TRBD1. This CDR3 has 14 amino acids. V lost 5 bases to trimming and J lost 6 bases; unmatched junction nucleotides: 10. CDR1 is MNHEY and CDR2 is SMNVEV in the germline V gene (reference sequence). The CDR3 spells CASSPTGYLSEQYF. The CDR3 region has the DNA TGTGCCAGCAGTCCGACAGGGTACCTAAGCGAGCAGTACTTC.

The chain is built from TRBV4-1 and TRBJ1-2; D unclear. CDR1 is MGHRA, CDR2 YSYEKL, per germline. The CDR3 has 12 residues. V dropped 0 bases and J dropped 7 bases, with 6 bases sitting between them. The CDR3 sequence is CASSQDVGGYTF. CDR3 nucleotides: TGCGCCAGCAGCCAAGATGTTGGTGGCTACACCTTC.

On this clone: One end of the junction does not line up with germline, which may come from a read error. The chain couples TRBV19 to TRBJ2-1, with D unclear. The germline V gene has CDR1 LNHDA and CDR2 SQIVND (reference sequence). This CDR3 is 13 amino acids long. CDR3 coding DNA: TGTGCCAGCAGTATCGGTTCACCCAATGAGCAGTTCTTC. This gives the protein CASSIGSPNEQFF. Full variable domain (rest looked up from reference TRBV19 and TRBJ2-1): DGGITQSPKYLFRKEGQNVTLSCEQNLNHDAMYWYRQDPGQGLRLIYYSQIVNDFQKGDIAEGYSVSREKKESFPLTVTSAQKNPTAFYLCASSIGSPNEQFFGPGTRLTVL.

CDR3 DNA sequence: TGTGCCAGCAGCCCCTCTCGGGCAGCCCCGGGGGATACGCAGTATTTT. Protein: CASSPSRAAPGDTQYF. J is TRBJ2-3 and V is TRBV7-9, with D perhaps TRBD2 (5 bases). The CDR3 totals 16 residues. Trimming cost V 5 bases and J 6 bases, with 21 bases left between them. The germline V gene has CDR1 SEHNR and CDR2 FQNEAQ (reference sequence). The variable domain in full, completed from reference TRBV7-9 and TRBJ2-3, reads DTGVSQNPRHKITKRGQNVTFRCDPISEHNRLYWYRQTLGQGPEFLTYFQNEAQLEKSRLLSDRFSAERPKGSFSTLEIQRTEQGDSAMYLCASSPSRAAPGDTQYFGPGTRLTVL.

V is TRBV27 and J is TRBJ2-3, with D possibly TRBD1 on 6 matching bases. Trimming removed 7 bases from V and 5 bases from J, with 13 bases in between. The CDR3 has 13 amino acids. Germline values: CDR1 MNHEY, CDR2 SMNVEV (reference sequence). In DNA, the CDR3 is TGTGCCAGCACCGGCTGGGACATAGATACGCAGTATTTT. Amino acid sequence: CASTGWDIDTQYF.

The rearrangement joins TRBV28 to TRBJ1-5, with a tentative D call TRBD1 (5 bases). This CDR3 spans 16 amino acids. Per germline, CDR1 MDHEN and CDR2 SYDVKM. Trimming cost V 4 bases and J 8 bases, with 21 bases left between them. The CDR3 bases are TGTGCCAGCAGTTCGCCCGGGACGGGTTTTGGAGAGCCCCAGCATTTT. Its translation: CASSSPGTGFGEPQHF.

The V and J genes are TRBV5-1 and TRBJ2-3, with D tentatively TRBD1 (6 bases). The germline V gene has CDR1 SGHRS and CDR2 YFSETQ. This CDR3 spans 14 amino acids. The V and J ends lost 0 bases and 2 bases respectively, with 7 bases between them. In nucleotides, the CDR3 is TGCGCCAGCAGCTTGGGGACAGACACAGATACGCAGTATTTT. Its protein product is CASSLGTDTDTQYF. The variable domain in full, completed from reference TRBV5-1 and TRBJ2-3, reads KAGVTQTPRYLIKTRGQQVTLSCSPISGHRSVSWYQQTPGQGLQFLFEYFSETQRNKGNFPGRFSGRQFSNSRSEMNVSTLELGDSALYLCASSLGTDTDTQYFGPGTRLTVL.

In the case of this clone: Distinct nucleotide sequences in the sample also encode this CDR3. The chain uses TRBV4-3 and TRBJ2-1; D is perhaps TRBD1 (5 bases). In germline, CDR1 is LGHNA, CDR2 YSLEER. V lost 0 bases, J lost 0 bases, and 12 bases lay in between. CDR3 length: 17 residues. CDR3 in amino acids: CASSQDPGPSSYNEQFF. The CDR3 DNA is TGCGCCAGCAGCCAAGATCCAGGGCCCAGCTCCTACAATGAGCAGTTCTTC.

V usage is TRBV9 and J usage is TRBJ2-4; D assignment may be TRBD1 or TRBD2 (5 bases each). V lost 0 bases and J 8 bases, leaving 12 bases between the germline ends. CDR3 size: 14 residues. Germline CDR1 reads SGDLS; CDR2 reads YYNGEE. CDR3 protein: CASSVDWGNYIQYF. The CDR3 bases are TGTGCCAGCAGCGTAGACTGGGGGAACTACATTCAGTACTTC.

This chain connects TRBV30 to TRBJ2-5; 10 positions match TRBD1. CDR1 and CDR2 (germline): GTSNPN, SVGIG (reference sequence). Trimming cost V 8 bases and J 1 base; bases outside gene matches: 25. The CDR3 spans 20 residues. CDR3 sequence (DNA): TGTGCCGGGGATAGCGGGATTAGACAGGGGGCTCAGGTGGCCCAAGAGACCCAGTACTTC. Its protein product is CAGDSGIRQGAQVAQETQYF.

CDR3 DNA sequence: TGTGCCAGCAGCCGGGCCAGCTCTGGGGCCAACGTCCTGACTTTC. Encoded protein: CASSRASSGANVLTF. This sequence joins TRBV5-5 and TRBJ2-6, with no clear D. V shed 4 bases and J shed 0 bases, with 8 bases lying between them. The CDR3 totals 15 residues. Germline assignment: CDR1 SGHKS and CDR2 YYEKEE (reference sequence).

The genes are TRBV5-6 and TRBJ1-6; TRBD1 aligns across 7 bases. CDR3 length: 15 amino acids. Germline CDR1 reads SGHDT; CDR2 reads YYEEEE. With 4 bases clipped from V and 7 bases from J, the junction kept 8 bases outside the gene matches. This CDR3 is CASSPRGGENSPLHF. CDR3 nucleotides: TGTGCCAGCAGCCCCCGAGGGGGCGAAAATTCACCCCTCCACTTT.

The chain uses TRBV7-2 and TRBJ1-6; 7 bases are shared with TRBD1. The V and J ends lost 1 base and 0 bases, in that order; junction bases with no gene match: 6. Germline lookup yields CDR1 SGHTA and CDR2 FQGNSA. The CDR3 is 18 residues long. DNA for the CDR3: TGTGCCAGCAGCTTAGAAGCGGGACAGACCTCCTATAATTCACCCCTCCACTTT. Residues: CASSLEAGQTSYNSPLHF. Full variable domain (rest looked up from reference TRBV7-2 and TRBJ1-6): GAGVSQSPSNKVTEKGKDVELRCDPISGHTALYWYRQSLGQGLEFLIYFQGNSAPDKSGLPSDRFSAERTGGSVSTLTIQRTQQEDSAVYLCASSLEAGQTSYNSPLHFGNGTRLTVT.

In its sample, this clone was seen a few times. V usage is TRBV30 and J usage is TRBJ1-3; D ambiguous. This CDR3 has 16 amino acids. In germline, CDR1 is GTSNPN, CDR2 SVGIG (reference sequence). V dropped 3 bases and J dropped 4 bases, with 19 bases sitting between them. In DNA form, the CDR3 reads TGTGCCTGGAGCAAAAAGGAACGCTTCTTGGGAAACACCATATATTTT. Translated, it gives CAWSKKERFLGNTIYF.

The V and J genes are TRBV4-2 and TRBJ1-3; possibly TRBD1 for D (5 bases). From germline, CDR1 is LGHNA and CDR2 YNFKEQ. The CDR3 is 14 residues long. With 4 bases removed from V and 6 bases from J, the gap between germline ends came to 13 bases. CDR3 nucleotides: TGTGCCAGCAGCCCCCGACAGCGGGAAAACACCATATATTTT. Protein product: CASSPRQRENTIYF.